These T cell receptor beta chains were read from a single sample in a study of graft-versus-host responses after intestinal transplantation. Only in-frame clones appear in the TCRdb table, and some are missing; sequencing was by immunoSEQ multiplex PCR. The table includes some 45,000 clones, about 95% detected once. The material was PBMCs, obtained 335 days after intestinal transplant. The origin of the receptors is a human patient who received an intestinal transplant, so some T cells may come from the graft donor. The CDR3 runs from the conserved cysteine through the conserved F or W. The D gene is left open where the match is weak. Clone size is shown for a subset of rows, as once, few, many or a class of expanded clone.

v_gene	abundance	j_gene	d_gene	CDR3nt	CDR3aa
TRBV4-2	NA	TRBJ1-1	TRBD1	TGTGCCAGCAGCCCAGCAGGGGACAGAGAGAGAGGGACTGAAGCTTTCTTT	CASSPAGDRERGTEAFF
TRBV4-1	NA	TRBJ2-3	TRBD1	TGCGCCAGCAGCCTTCCAGGGGGTATCGGCAGCACAGATACGCAGTATTTT	CASSLPGGIGSTDTQYF
TRBV2	NA	TRBJ2-3	TRBD2	TGTGCCGGGGCGGGGGATGACACAGATACGCAGTATTTT	CAGAGDDTDTQYF
TRBV13	NA	TRBJ2-7	TRBD2	TGTGCCAGCAGCTTCCAGGGCGGGGGGCCCTACGAGCAGTACTTC	CASSFQGGGPYEQYF
TRBV18	NA	TRBJ2-1	TRBD2	TGTGCCAGCTCACCACCGGGGCTAGCGGTGAATGAGCAGTTCTTC	CASSPPGLAVNEQFF
TRBV5-6	NA	TRBJ2-5	NA	TGTGCCAGCAGCTCTATGACAGGTCAAGAGACCCAGTACTTC	CASSSMTGQETQYF
TRBV27	once	TRBJ1-2	NA	TGTGCCAGCAGTTTACTCCGCGACATACCTAACTATGGCTACACCTTC	CASSLLRDIPNYGYTF
TRBV6-5	NA	TRBJ1-1	NA	TGTGCCAGCAGTTACCTGGGCCAGGCGAACACTGAAGCTTTCTTT	CASSYLGQANTEAFF
TRBV5-4	NA	TRBJ1-5	TRBD1	TGTGCCAGCAGCATCGGGACAGGCAATCAGCCCCAGCATTTT	CASSIGTGNQPQHF
TRBV19	few	TRBJ2-7	TRBD2	TGTGCCAGTAGCTTGGATAGCGGGAGCTACGAGCAGTACTTC	CASSLDSGSYEQYF
TRBV6-1	NA	TRBJ2-7	NA	TGTGCCAGCAGTGAAGGCAGGGACGAGCAGTACTTC	CASSEGRDEQYF
TRBV30	NA	TRBJ1-1	NA	TGTGCCTGGAGTAAGGGCTTGAACACTGAAGCTTTCTTT	CAWSKGLNTEAFF
TRBV11-2	NA	TRBJ1-6	NA	TGTGCCAGCAGCTTAGACTTGACAAGGGGTGGTTCACCCCTCCACTTT	CASSLDLTRGGSPLHF
TRBV18	NA	TRBJ1-6	NA	TGTGCCAGCTCACCAAACGCTGAATCACCCCTCCACTTT	CASSPNAESPLHF
TRBV6-1	NA	TRBJ2-1	NA	TGTGCCAGCAGTGTGTCTCGCTCCTACAATGAGCAGTTCTTC	CASSVSRSYNEQFF
TRBV6-5	NA	TRBJ2-1	NA	TGTGCCAGCAGTTACGTTGGGGGCATGTACAATGAGCAGTTCTTC	CASSYVGGMYNEQFF
TRBV5-1	NA	TRBJ1-6	TRBD1	TGCGCCAGCAGCTTTGGCGGGACAGAGGGATCACCCCTCCACTTT	CASSFGGTEGSPLHF
TRBV11-2	NA	TRBJ1-2	NA	TGTGCCAGCAGCCCCACCCACCCCGCTACAAACTATGGCTACACCTTC	CASSPTHPATNYGYTF
TRBV6-5	NA	TRBJ1-2	TRBD1	TGTGCCAGCAGTTACGACGATACAGGGGACGGCTACACCTTC	CASSYDDTGDGYTF